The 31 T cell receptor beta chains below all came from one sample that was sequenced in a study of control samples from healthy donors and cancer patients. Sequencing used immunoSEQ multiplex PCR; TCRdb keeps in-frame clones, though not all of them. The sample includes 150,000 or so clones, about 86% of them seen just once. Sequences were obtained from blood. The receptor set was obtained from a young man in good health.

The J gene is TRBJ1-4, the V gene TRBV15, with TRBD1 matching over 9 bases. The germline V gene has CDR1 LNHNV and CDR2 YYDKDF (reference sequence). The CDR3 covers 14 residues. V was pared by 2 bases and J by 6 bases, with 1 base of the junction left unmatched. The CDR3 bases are TGTGCCACCAGCAGACGGGACAGGGATGAAAAACTGTTTTTT. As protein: CATSRRDRDEKLFF.

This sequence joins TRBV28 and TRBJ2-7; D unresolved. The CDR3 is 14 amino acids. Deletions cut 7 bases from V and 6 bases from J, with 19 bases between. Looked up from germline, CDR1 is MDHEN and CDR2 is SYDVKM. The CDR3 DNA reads TGTGCCAGCACCCCTGGGAACATATTCTTCGAGCAGTACTTC. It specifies CASTPGNIFFEQYF.

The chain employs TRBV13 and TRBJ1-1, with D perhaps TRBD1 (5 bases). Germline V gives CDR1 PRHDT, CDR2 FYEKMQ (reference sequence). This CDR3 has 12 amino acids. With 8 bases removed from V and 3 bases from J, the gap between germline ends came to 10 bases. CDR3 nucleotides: TGTGCCAGCCGGTCGGGGCACACTGAAGCTTTCTTT. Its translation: CASRSGHTEAFF.

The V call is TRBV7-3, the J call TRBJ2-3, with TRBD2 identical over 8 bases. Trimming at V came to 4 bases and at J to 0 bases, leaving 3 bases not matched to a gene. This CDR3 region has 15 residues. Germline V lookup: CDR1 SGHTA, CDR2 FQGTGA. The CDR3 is CASSSGLASTDTQYF. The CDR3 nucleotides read TGTGCCAGCAGCTCAGGACTAGCTAGCACAGATACGCAGTATTTT.

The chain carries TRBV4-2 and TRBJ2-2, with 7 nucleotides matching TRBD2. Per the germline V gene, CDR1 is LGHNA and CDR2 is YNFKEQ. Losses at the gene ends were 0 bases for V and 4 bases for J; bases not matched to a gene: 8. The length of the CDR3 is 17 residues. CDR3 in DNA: TGTGCCAGCAGCCAAGATGGGGGGGGGAGCGGCACCGGGGAGCTGTTTTTT. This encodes CASSQDGGGSGTGELFF.

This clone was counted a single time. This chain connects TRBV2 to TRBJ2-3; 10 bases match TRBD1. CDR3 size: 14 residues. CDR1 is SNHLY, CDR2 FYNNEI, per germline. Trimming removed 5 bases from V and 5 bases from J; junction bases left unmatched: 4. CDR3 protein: CASSPGQGRDTQYF. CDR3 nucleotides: TGTGCCAGCAGTCCGGGACAGGGGCGAGATACGCAGTATTTT.

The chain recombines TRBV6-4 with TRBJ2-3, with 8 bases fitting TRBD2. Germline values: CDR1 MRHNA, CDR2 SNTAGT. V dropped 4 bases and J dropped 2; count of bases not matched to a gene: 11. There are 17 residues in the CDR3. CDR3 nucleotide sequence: TGTGCCAGCAGTGGGAAGGTGCGGGGGGCGAACACAGATACGCAGTATTTT. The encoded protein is CASSGKVRGANTDTQYF.

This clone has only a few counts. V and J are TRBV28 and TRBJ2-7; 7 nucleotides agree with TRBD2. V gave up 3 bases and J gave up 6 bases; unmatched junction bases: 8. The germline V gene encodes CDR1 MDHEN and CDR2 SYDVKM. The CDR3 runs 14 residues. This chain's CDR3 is CASSLRGGSGEQYF. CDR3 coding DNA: TGTGCCAGCAGTTTGAGGGGAGGGTCCGGCGAGCAGTACTTC.

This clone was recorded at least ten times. The CDR3 protein is CASSVDGDYGYTF. CDR3 in DNA: TGTGCCAGCAGCGTAGACGGGGACTATGGCTACACCTTC. This chain joins TRBV9 and TRBJ1-2; no definite D call. Germline V gene data show CDR1 as SGDLS and CDR2 as YYNGEE. This CDR3 spans 13 amino acids. V dropped 0 bases and J dropped 3 bases, with 6 bases sitting between them.

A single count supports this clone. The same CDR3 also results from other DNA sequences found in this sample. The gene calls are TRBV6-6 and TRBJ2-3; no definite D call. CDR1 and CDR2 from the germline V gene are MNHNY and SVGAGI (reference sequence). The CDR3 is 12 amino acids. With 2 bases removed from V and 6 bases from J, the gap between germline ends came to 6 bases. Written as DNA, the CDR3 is TGTGCCAGCAGTTACGGGTCGGATACGCAGTATTTT. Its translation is CASSYGSDTQYF.

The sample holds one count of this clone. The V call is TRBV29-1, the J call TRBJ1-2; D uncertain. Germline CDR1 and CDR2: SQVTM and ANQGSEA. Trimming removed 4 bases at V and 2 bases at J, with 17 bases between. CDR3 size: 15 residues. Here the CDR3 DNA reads TGCAGCGTTGTGCAGGCAGGACTGAAAAACTATGGCTACACCTTC. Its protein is CSVVQAGLKNYGYTF.

The CDR3, as DNA: TGTGCCAGCATCCCACCGGGACAGGGATTAGATACGCAGTATTTT. Its protein product is CASIPPGQGLDTQYF. The chain employs TRBV6-5 and TRBJ2-3, with 9 bases matching TRBD1. V lost 7 bases, J lost 5 bases, and 10 bases stayed unmatched. Germline CDR1 is MNHEY and CDR2 is SVGAGI. This CDR3 has 15 amino acids.

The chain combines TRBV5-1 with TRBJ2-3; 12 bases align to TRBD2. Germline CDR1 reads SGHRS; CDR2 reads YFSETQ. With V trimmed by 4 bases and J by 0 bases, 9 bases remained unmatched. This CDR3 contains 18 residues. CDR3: CASSATSGGLISTDTQYF. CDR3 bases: TGCGCCAGCAGCGCAACTAGCGGGGGGCTTATAAGCACAGATACGCAGTATTTT.

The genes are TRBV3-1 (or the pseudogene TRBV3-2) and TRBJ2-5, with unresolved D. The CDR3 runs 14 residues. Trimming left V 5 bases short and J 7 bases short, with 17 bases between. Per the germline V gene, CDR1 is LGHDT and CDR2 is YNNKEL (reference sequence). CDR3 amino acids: CASSSRLQDGTQYF. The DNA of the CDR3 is TGTGCCAGCAGCTCCCGGCTTCAGGATGGGACCCAGTACTTC.

The chain's CDR3 is CASSPGIEAFF. Written as DNA, the CDR3 is TGTGCCAGCTCACCGGGAATTGAAGCTTTCTTT. The chain links TRBV18 to TRBJ1-1, with unresolved D. Germline values: CDR1 KGHSH, CDR2 LQKENI. The V and J ends lost 3 bases and 7 bases respectively, with 6 bases between them. There are 11 residues in the CDR3.

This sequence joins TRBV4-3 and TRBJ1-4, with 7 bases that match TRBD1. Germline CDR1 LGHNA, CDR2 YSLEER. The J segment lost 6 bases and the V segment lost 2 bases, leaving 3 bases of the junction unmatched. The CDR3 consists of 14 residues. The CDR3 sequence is CASSQIDRDEKLFF. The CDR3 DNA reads TGCGCCAGCAGCCAAATCGACAGGGATGAAAAACTGTTTTTT.

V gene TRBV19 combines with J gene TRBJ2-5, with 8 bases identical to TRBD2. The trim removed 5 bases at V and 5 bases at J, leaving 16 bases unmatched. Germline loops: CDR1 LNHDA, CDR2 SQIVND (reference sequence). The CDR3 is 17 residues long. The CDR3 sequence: CASSLNRPGLGIETQYF. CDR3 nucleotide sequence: TGTGCCAGTAGTCTGAATCGTCCGGGACTAGGTATCGAGACCCAGTACTTC.

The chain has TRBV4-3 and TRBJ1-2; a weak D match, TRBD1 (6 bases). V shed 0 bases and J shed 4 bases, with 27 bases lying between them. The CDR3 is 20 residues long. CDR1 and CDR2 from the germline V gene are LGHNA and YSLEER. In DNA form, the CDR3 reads TGCGCCAGCAGCCAAGATCAAAGAGGGGGGGGCTTTACCCCAAGCTATGGCTACACCTTC. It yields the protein CASSQDQRGGGFTPSYGYTF.

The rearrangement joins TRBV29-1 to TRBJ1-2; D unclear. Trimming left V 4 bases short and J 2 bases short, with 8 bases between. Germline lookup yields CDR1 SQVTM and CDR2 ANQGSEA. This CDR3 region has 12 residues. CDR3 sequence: CSVGTSNYGYTF. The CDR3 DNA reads TGCAGCGTTGGGACTTCCAACTATGGCTACACCTTC.

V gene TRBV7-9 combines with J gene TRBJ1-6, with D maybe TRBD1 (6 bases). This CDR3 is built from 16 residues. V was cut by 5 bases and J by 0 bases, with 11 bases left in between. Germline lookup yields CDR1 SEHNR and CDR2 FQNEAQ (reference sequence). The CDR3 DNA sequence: TGTGCCAGCAGCCACAGGGAAAGCTCCTATAATTCACCCCTCCACTTT. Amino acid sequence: CASSHRESSYNSPLHF.

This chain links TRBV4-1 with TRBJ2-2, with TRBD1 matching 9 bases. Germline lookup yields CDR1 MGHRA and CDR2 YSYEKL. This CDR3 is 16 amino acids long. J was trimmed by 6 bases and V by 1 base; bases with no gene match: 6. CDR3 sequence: CASSQVGQGGPGELFF. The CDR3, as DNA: TGCGCCAGCAGCCAAGTGGGACAGGGAGGCCCCGGGGAGCTGTTTTTT.

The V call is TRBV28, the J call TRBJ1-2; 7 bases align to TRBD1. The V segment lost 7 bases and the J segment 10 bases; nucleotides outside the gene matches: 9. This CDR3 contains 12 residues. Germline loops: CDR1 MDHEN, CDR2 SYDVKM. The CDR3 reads CASTVQGGDYTF. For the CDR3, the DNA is TGTGCCAGCACCGTCCAGGGGGGGGACTACACCTTC.

CDR3 amino acids: CASTPGQYGYTF. As DNA, the CDR3 is TGCGCCAGCACCCCCGGACAGTATGGCTACACCTTC. The V gene is TRBV10-2, the J gene TRBJ1-2, with D perhaps matching TRBD1 (6 bases). CDR1 and CDR2 from the germline V gene are WSHSY and SAAADI. The CDR3 loop spans 12 amino acids. Trimming removed 7 bases from V and 5 bases from J, with 11 bases in between.

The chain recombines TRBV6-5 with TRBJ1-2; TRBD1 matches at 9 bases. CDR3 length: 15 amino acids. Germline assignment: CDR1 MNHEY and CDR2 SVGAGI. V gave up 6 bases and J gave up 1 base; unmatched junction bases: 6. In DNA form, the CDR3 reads TGTGCCAGCAGAACGACAGGGGGACATAACTATGGCTACACCTTC. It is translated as CASRTTGGHNYGYTF.

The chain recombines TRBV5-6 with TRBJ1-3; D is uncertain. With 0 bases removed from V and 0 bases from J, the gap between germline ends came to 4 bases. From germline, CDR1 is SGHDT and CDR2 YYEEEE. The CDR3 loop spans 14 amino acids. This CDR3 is CASSLADSGNTIYF. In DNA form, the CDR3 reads TGTGCCAGCAGCTTGGCGGACTCTGGAAACACCATATATTTT.

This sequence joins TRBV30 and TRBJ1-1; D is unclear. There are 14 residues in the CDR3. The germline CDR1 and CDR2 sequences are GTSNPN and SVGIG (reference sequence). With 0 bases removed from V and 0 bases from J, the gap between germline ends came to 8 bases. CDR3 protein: CAWSVSGLNTEAFF. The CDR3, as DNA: TGTGCCTGGAGTGTCTCCGGATTGAACACTGAAGCTTTCTTT.

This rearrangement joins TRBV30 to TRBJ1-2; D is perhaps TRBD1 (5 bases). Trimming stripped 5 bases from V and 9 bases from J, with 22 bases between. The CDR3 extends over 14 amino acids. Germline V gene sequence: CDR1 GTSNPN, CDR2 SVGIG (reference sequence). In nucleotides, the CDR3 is TGTGCCTGGTCCGGGACCCTTGTTCGAAGAAGCTACACCTTC. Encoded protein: CAWSGTLVRRSYTF.

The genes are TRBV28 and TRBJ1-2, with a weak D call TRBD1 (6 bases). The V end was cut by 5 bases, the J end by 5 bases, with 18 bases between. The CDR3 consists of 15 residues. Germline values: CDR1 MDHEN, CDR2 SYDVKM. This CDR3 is CASSTTQGIVYGYTF. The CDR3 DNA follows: TGTGCCAGCAGTACCACCCAGGGGATCGTATATGGCTACACCTTC.

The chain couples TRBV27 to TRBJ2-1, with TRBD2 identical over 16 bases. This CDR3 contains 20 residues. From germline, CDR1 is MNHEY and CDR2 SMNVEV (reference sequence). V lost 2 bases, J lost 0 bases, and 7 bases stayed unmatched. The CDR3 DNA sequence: TGTGCCAGCAGTTTAAGGGCGGGACTAGCGGGGGGGAGCTCCTACAATGAGCAGTTCTTC. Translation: CASSLRAGLAGGSSYNEQFF.

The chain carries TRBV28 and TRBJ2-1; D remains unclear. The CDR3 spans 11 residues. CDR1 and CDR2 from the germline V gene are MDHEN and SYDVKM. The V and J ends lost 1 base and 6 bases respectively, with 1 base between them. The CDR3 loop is CASSLFNEQFF. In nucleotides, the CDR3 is TGTGCCAGCAGTTTATTCAATGAGCAGTTCTTC.

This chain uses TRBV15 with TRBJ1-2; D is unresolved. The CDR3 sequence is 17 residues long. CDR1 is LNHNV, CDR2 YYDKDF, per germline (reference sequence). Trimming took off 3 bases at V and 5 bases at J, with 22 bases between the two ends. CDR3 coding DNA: TGTGCCACCAGCAGCCGTCCCTTTAGGTCTAGTGGTTATGGCTACACCTTC. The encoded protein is CATSSRPFRSSGYGYTF.